Listed below are T cell receptor beta chains from one sample, sequenced in a study of cytomegalovirus exposure and HLA in healthy donors. Assay: immunoSEQ multiplex PCR; the TCRdb copy retains only in-frame clones and omits some. Of approximately 150,000 clones in the sample, about 84% were seen once. Sequenced: PBMCs. The receptors derive from a man younger than 30 in good health and CMV-seronegative. Each CDR3 is given with its conserved first and last residue. Fields, in order: CDR3 protein, CDR3 DNA, clone size, J gene, V gene, D gene. A D gene is named only where the DNA matches it firmly. A row's size may be missing; if present it is once, few, many or a size class.

CASSYSWETEAFF	TGTGCCAGCAGTTACTCCTGGGAGACTGAAGCTTTCTTT	.	TRBJ1-1	TRBV6-5	.
CATSRDFGQGNEQYF	TGTGCCACCAGCAGAGATTTTGGACAGGGGAACGAGCAGTACTTC	.	TRBJ2-7	TRBV15	TRBD1
CASSQQGTGNTIYF	TGTGCCAGCAGCCAACAGGGGACTGGAAACACCATATATTTT	.	TRBJ1-3	TRBV7-2	TRBD1
CASSPQPGRGANVLTF	TGTGCCAGCAGCCCCCAACCAGGGCGTGGGGCCAACGTCCTGACTTTC	.	TRBJ2-6	TRBV7-9	.
CASVPRNTGELFF	TGTGCTAGTGTCCCGAGGAACACCGGGGAGCTGTTTTTT	.	TRBJ2-2	TRBV12-5	.
CASSITSGRYNEQFF	TGTGCCAGTAGTATCACTAGCGGGAGATACAATGAGCAGTTCTTC	.	TRBJ2-1	TRBV19	TRBD2
CASSAEYNSPLHF	TGTGCCAGCAGCGCGGAGTATAATTCACCCCTCCACTTT	.	TRBJ1-6	TRBV2	.
CASSLGTDGGQFF	TGTGCCAGCAGCCTCGGGACAGACGGGGGGCAGTTCTTC	.	TRBJ2-1	TRBV7-3	.
CASSLGQVISYEQYF	TGCGCCAGCAGCTTGGGTCAAGTGATTTCCTACGAGCAGTACTTC	.	TRBJ2-7	TRBV5-1	.
CASSVAESSGNTIYF	TGTGCCAGCAGCGTAGCCGAGAGCTCTGGAAACACCATATATTTT	.	TRBJ1-3	TRBV9	.
CASSAHRSNTGELFF	TGTGCCAGCAGCGCACACAGGTCGAACACCGGGGAGCTGTTTTTT	.	TRBJ2-2	TRBV9	.
CSASERGYTF	TGCAGTGCTAGTGAGCGAGGCTACACCTTC	.	TRBJ1-2	TRBV20-1	.
CASRDDRGNQPQHF	TGTGCCAGCAGAGACGACAGAGGCAATCAGCCCCAGCATTTT	.	TRBJ1-5	TRBV7-8	.
CASSFRGGSEAFF	TGTGCCAGCAGTTTTAGGGGGGGATCTGAAGCTTTCTTT	few	TRBJ1-1	TRBV28	.
CASSLVSLYQETQYF	TGTGCCAGCAGCCTAGTAAGTCTATACCAAGAGACCCAGTACTTC	.	TRBJ2-5	TRBV7-9	.
CASSQDRVLNEQFF	TGTGCCAGCAGCCAGGACAGGGTACTGAATGAGCAGTTCTTC	once	TRBJ2-1	TRBV6-5	TRBD1
CASTPRGRHLVNTEAFF	TGTGCCAGCACCCCCCGAGGGAGGCACTTGGTGAACACTGAAGCTTTCTTT	.	TRBJ1-1	TRBV27	.
CASSLSGSTDTQYF	TGTGCCAGCAGCTTAAGCGGGAGCACAGATACGCAGTATTTT	.	TRBJ2-3	TRBV7-3	.
CASSFNAGADTQYF	TGTGCCAGCAGCTTTAACGCGGGTGCAGATACGCAGTATTTT	.	TRBJ2-3	TRBV11-2	.
CASSFSVPGTDEETQYF	TGTGCCAGCAGTTTTTCTGTTCCCGGGACAGACGAAGAGACCCAGTACTTC	.	TRBJ2-5	TRBV7-6	TRBD1
CTYEDSSYNEQFF	TGCACCTACGAGGACAGCTCCTACAATGAGCAGTTCTTC	once	TRBJ2-1	TRBV29-1	.
CASSLQSVTDTQYF	TGTGCCAGCAGCTTACAGTCGGTTACAGATACGCAGTATTTT	.	TRBJ2-3	TRBV5-6	.
CASSDSGRFMQETQYF	TGTGCCAGCAGTGATAGCGGGAGGTTCATGCAGGAGACCCAGTACTTC	once	TRBJ2-5	TRBV6-1	TRBD2
CASSLTTGIRVYEQYF	TGTGCCAGCAGTCTTACCACAGGGATCAGAGTCTACGAGCAGTACTTC	.	TRBJ2-7	TRBV6-6	.
CASRLTGGFYNEQFF	TGTGCCAGCAGGTTGACTGGTGGCTTTTACAATGAGCAGTTCTTC	.	TRBJ2-1	TRBV6-1	.
CASGLTNTEAFF	TGTGCCAGTGGACTGACGAACACTGAAGCTTTCTTT	.	TRBJ1-1	TRBV19	.
CASSQRLAGYYEQYF	TGTGCCAGCAGCCAAAGACTAGCGGGTTACTACGAGCAGTACTTC	.	TRBJ2-7	TRBV14	TRBD2
CASSDARGYEQYF	TGTGCCAGCAGTGACGCCAGGGGGTACGAGCAGTACTTC	.	TRBJ2-7	TRBV2	TRBD1
CASSLTVYEQYF	TGTGCCAGCAGCTTAACGGTATACGAGCAGTACTTC	.	TRBJ2-7	TRBV7-9	.
CASSSTSWRVYSEETQYF	TGTGCCAGCAGCTCGACTAGCTGGCGGGTTTACTCCGAAGAGACCCAGTACTTC	once	TRBJ2-5	TRBV7-2	TRBD2
CASSEGGETGELFF	TGTGCCAGCAGTGAAGGAGGAGAAACCGGGGAGCTGTTTTTT	few	TRBJ2-2	TRBV6-1	.
CASRLGDHSGNTIYF	TGTGCCAGTCGGTTGGGAGACCACTCTGGAAACACCATATATTTT	.	TRBJ1-3	TRBV19	.
CASSFRGFEAFF	TGTGCCAGCAGCTTTCGAGGGTTTGAAGCTTTCTTT	.	TRBJ1-1	TRBV7-9	.
CASTYLPQGNEQYF	TGTGCCAGCACTTACCTCCCTCAGGGGAACGAGCAGTACTTC	.	TRBJ2-7	TRBV21-1	.
CASRTAGGPDTQYF	TGTGCCAGTAGGACAGCTGGAGGGCCAGATACGCAGTATTTT	.	TRBJ2-3	TRBV19	.
CASSLRTGREQYF	TGTGCCAGCAGTCTGAGGACAGGGCGTGAGCAGTACTTC	.	TRBJ2-7	TRBV27	TRBD1
CASSFTGGLPEQYF	TGTGCCAGCAGCTTCACGGGAGGTCTCCCGGAGCAGTACTTC	.	TRBJ2-7	TRBV11-2	TRBD2
CASSLAGDWTDTQYF	TGTGCCAGCAGCTTAGCGGGAGACTGGACAGATACGCAGTATTTT	.	TRBJ2-3	TRBV13	.
CASSYSLLATNEQFF	TGTGCCAGCAGTTACTCTCTACTAGCGACCAATGAGCAGTTCTTC	few	TRBJ2-1	TRBV6-6	TRBD2
CASSAGRIGSGNTIYF	TGTGCCAGCAGCGCGGGGAGGATTGGCTCTGGAAACACCATATATTTT	.	TRBJ1-3	TRBV11-2	.
CASGLGTQGGYTF	TGCGCCAGCGGCTTGGGGACCCAGGGAGGCTACACCTTC	.	TRBJ1-2	TRBV5-1	.
CASSLGLAGHETQYF	TGTGCCAGCAGCTTAGGTCTAGCGGGGCATGAGACCCAGTACTTC	.	TRBJ2-5	TRBV11-2	TRBD2
CASSLASGSLSYEQYF	TGTGCCAGCAGCTTGGCTAGCGGGAGTCTCTCCTACGAGCAGTACTTC	.	TRBJ2-7	TRBV5-5	TRBD2
CASSQFGLAAWEQFF	TGTGCCAGCAGCCAATTCGGACTAGCGGCATGGGAGCAGTTCTTC	.	TRBJ2-1	TRBV9	TRBD2
CASPPVGVELCNQPQHF	TGTGCCAGCCCACCCGTGGGAGTGGAGCTTTGCAATCAGCCCCAGCATTTT	.	TRBJ1-5	TRBV25-1	.
CASRQGVHQFF	TGTGCCAGCAGACAGGGCGTTCATCAGTTCTTC	.	TRBJ2-1	TRBV27	.
CASSLAGLGDRTVGYTF	TGTGCCAGTAGTTTAGCAGGGCTTGGGGACAGGACGGTTGGCTACACCTTC	.	TRBJ1-2	TRBV19	TRBD1
CASSLIRETKNIQYF	TGTGCCAGCAGTTTGATTCGAGAGACCAAAAACATTCAGTACTTC	.	TRBJ2-4	TRBV28	.
CASITGTGANVLTF	TGTGCCAGCATTACAGGGACTGGGGCCAACGTCCTGACTTTC	.	TRBJ2-6	TRBV2	.
CASSEQGVYNEQFF	TGTGCCAGCAGTGAACAGGGGGTGTACAATGAGCAGTTCTTC	once	TRBJ2-1	TRBV6-1	TRBD1
CASSLEAGNTEAFF	TGTGCCAGCAGCTTAGAAGCAGGCAACACTGAAGCTTTCTTT	once	TRBJ1-1	TRBV11-2	.
CASSAYRGGQYF	TGTGCCAGCAGTGCCTACAGGGGTGGGCAGTACTTC	.	TRBJ2-7	TRBV6-1	TRBD1
CAWSVTPSQETQYF	TGTGCCTGGAGTGTAACTCCCTCCCAAGAGACCCAGTACTTC	.	TRBJ2-5	TRBV30	.
CASSAPTGSYGYTF	TGTGCCAGCAGTGCACCCACAGGGTCCTATGGCTACACCTTC	.	TRBJ1-2	TRBV6-1	.
CASSIQGDNSPLHF	TGTGCCAGTAGTATTCAGGGCGACAATTCACCCCTCCACTTT	.	TRBJ1-6	TRBV19	.
CASKPGGLTYEQYF	TGTGCCAGCAAGCCTGGGGGACTCACCTACGAGCAGTACTTC	.	TRBJ2-7	TRBV7-2	.
CASARLYTEAFF	TGTGCCTCCGCGAGGCTTTACACTGAAGCTTTCTTT	.	TRBJ1-1	TRBV6-6	.
CASIKGQGTGNTIYF	TGTGCCAGCATTAAGGGACAGGGGACCGGAAACACCATATATTTT	.	TRBJ1-3	TRBV6-1	TRBD1
CASSFSDIGNSPLHF	TGTGCCAGCAGTTTCTCGGACATTGGTAATTCACCCCTCCACTTT	few	TRBJ1-6	TRBV27	.